Listed below are T cell receptor beta chains from one sample, sequenced in a study of blood T cell repertoires in COVID-19. Only in-frame clones appear in the TCRdb table, and some are missing; sequencing was by immunoSEQ multiplex PCR. The sample yields tens of thousands of clones, around nine tenths seen once. The sequenced material came from peripheral blood. These receptors were obtained from a woman of 80 years or more with acute or convalescent COVID-19. Both conserved end residues are part of each CDR3. The D gene is left open where the match is weak. Rows may omit the clone size; those that give it use once, few, many or a size class.

few | TRBJ2-7 | TRBD2 | TRBV12-5 | TGTGCTAGTGGTTTGTCGGGAGGTTACGAGCAGTACTTC | CASGLSGGYEQYF
NA | TRBJ2-5 | NA | TRBV5-4 | TGTGCCAGCAGCTTAGGGGGGGGCGAGACCCAGTACTTC | CASSLGGGETQYF
NA | TRBJ1-6 | TRBD1 | TRBV11-2 | TGTGCCAGCAGCTTGGCGGGACAGGGGGCTCGACCCCTCCACTTT | CASSLAGQGARPLHF
NA | TRBJ2-7 | TRBD1 | TRBV7-2 | TGTGCCAGCAGCTTAAGACAGGGTTACGAGCAGTACTTC | CASSLRQGYEQYF
NA | TRBJ2-5 | NA | TRBV11-2 | TGTGCCAGCAGCCCGGGACTCCTCAGAGAGACCCAGTACTTC | CASSPGLLRETQYF
few | TRBJ1-5 | TRBD1 | TRBV15 | TGTGCCACCAGCAGAGAAGACAGGGGACATCAGCCCCAGCATTTT | CATSREDRGHQPQHF
NA | TRBJ1-2 | TRBD1 | TRBV9 | TGTGCCAGCAGCCTCGGACAGGTCGGCTACACCTTC | CASSLGQVGYTF
NA | TRBJ2-4 | NA | TRBV7-2 | TGTGCCAGCAGCTTCTCAAGAGGAAACATTCAGTACTTT | CASSFSRGNIQYF
few | TRBJ2-7 | TRBD2 | TRBV10-3 | TGTGCCATCAGTGATATCGGGGGGTCCTCCTACGAGCAGTACTTC | CAISDIGGSSYEQYF
NA | TRBJ1-6 | NA | TRBV7-2 | TGTGCCAGCAGCCCCCGGGGAGGAGTTGTGAATTCACCCCTCCACTTT | CASSPRGGVVNSPLHF
NA | TRBJ2-3 | NA | TRBV7-6 | TGTGCCAGCAGCTTAATCACAGGGACCACAGATACGCAGTATTTT | CASSLITGTTDTQYF
NA | TRBJ1-6 | TRBD1 | TRBV2 | TGTGCCAGCCAGAGGCAGGGGGGCGAGAGCTCCTATAATTCACCCCTCCACTTT | CASQRQGGESSYNSPLHF
NA | TRBJ1-4 | NA | TRBV5-1 | TGCGCCAGCAGCTCGGGACTGAGCAATGAAAAACTGTTTTTT | CASSSGLSNEKLFF
NA | TRBJ1-4 | NA | TRBV28 | TGTGCCAGCAGTTTGTGGGGGGAAGAAAAACTGTTTTTT | CASSLWGEEKLFF
NA | TRBJ2-2 | TRBD2 | TRBV30 | TGTGCCTGGAGTGTGGCGCGGGGGGGCACCGGGGAGCTGTTTTTT | CAWSVARGGTGELFF
NA | TRBJ2-1 | NA | TRBV24-1 | TGTGCCACCAGCGGACAGGGAGGGTCCAATGAGCAGTTCTTC | CATSGQGGSNEQFF
NA | TRBJ1-4 | NA | TRBV28 | TGTGCCAGCAGGACCCCGGCGGGACCCCTCCTAACTAATGAAAAACTGTTTTTT | CASRTPAGPLLTNEKLFF
NA | TRBJ1-2 | TRBD1 | TRBV2 | TGTGCCAGCACCTACAGGGGGCTTACCTATGGCTACACCTTC | CASTYRGLTYGYTF
few | TRBJ2-1 | TRBD1 | TRBV5-4 | TGTGCCAGCAGCCCCTTCTTGACAGGGGCCTACAATGAGCAGTTCTTC | CASSPFLTGAYNEQFF
NA | TRBJ1-5 | NA | TRBV19 | TGTGCCAGTAGCCGAGGGCACCAGAGCAATCAGCCCCAGCATTTT | CASSRGHQSNQPQHF
NA | TRBJ2-5 | NA | TRBV11-3 | TGTGCCAGCAGCTTAGGCATGGGCAGAAACCAAGAGACCCAGTACTTC | CASSLGMGRNQETQYF
NA | TRBJ1-4 | NA | TRBV7-8 | TGTGCCAGCAGCTACGGGTTGGGAGGGCAGCACGAAAAACTGTTTTTT | CASSYGLGGQHEKLFF
NA | TRBJ1-2 | TRBD1 | TRBV12-3/TRBV12-4 | TGTGCCAGCAGTTTATCCCCGGACAGGGGCTACACCTTC | CASSLSPDRGYTF
NA | TRBJ1-4 | TRBD1 | TRBV2 | TGTGCCAGCAGTGTGGGGACAGGGGGTGAAAAACTGTTTTTT | CASSVGTGGEKLFF
NA | TRBJ1-2 | NA | TRBV12-5 | TGTGCTAGTGGTTTGGTACCAGGGCTCTATGGCTACACCTTC | CASGLVPGLYGYTF
NA | TRBJ1-5 | TRBD1 | TRBV28 | TGTGCCAGCGGGACAGGGAGTCAGCCCCAGCATTTT | CASGTGSQPQHF
NA | TRBJ2-7 | TRBD1 | TRBV2 | TGTGCCAGCAGTGGGGACAGAGCCTACGAGCAGTACTTC | CASSGDRAYEQYF
few | TRBJ2-7 | NA | TRBV6-1 | TGTGCCAGCAGTGAAGGGCAAACAGGTATTTACGAGCAGTACTTC | CASSEGQTGIYEQYF
NA | TRBJ2-7 | NA | TRBV7-2 | TGTGCCAGCAGCCCGGCTAGATCCTACGAGCAGTACTTC | CASSPARSYEQYF
NA | TRBJ2-1 | TRBD1 | TRBV19 | TGTGCCAGTAGTACGTACTATCTAAGGACAGGGGGCATTGTTGATGAGCAGTTCTTC | CASSTYYLRTGGIVDEQFF
NA | TRBJ1-1 | NA | TRBV2 | TGTGCCAGCGAGGTGAACACTGAAGCTTTCTTT | CASEVNTEAFF
NA | TRBJ1-3 | NA | TRBV3-1/TRBV3-2 | TGTGCCAGCAGCCAAGACCTCAGCTCTGGAAACACCATATATTTT | CASSQDLSSGNTIYF
NA | TRBJ2-2 | NA | TRBV10-3 | TGTGCCATCAGTGCAGCAAACAGCTACACCGGGGAGCTGTTTTTT | CAISAANSYTGELFF
once | TRBJ1-1 | NA | TRBV11-3 | TGTGCCAGCAGCTTAGGAGAGAACACTGAAGCTTTCTTT | CASSLGENTEAFF
NA | TRBJ1-2 | NA | TRBV13 | TGTGCCAGCAGCCAATGGGGACTGGACTATGGCTACACCTTC | CASSQWGLDYGYTF
NA | TRBJ2-1 | NA | TRBV11-3 | TGTGCCAGCACCGCGGGACCGTCCCATGGAGAGCAGTTCTTC | CASTAGPSHGEQFF
NA | TRBJ1-5 | NA | TRBV9 | TGTGCCAGCAGCGCCGGAGGGGGCAATCAGCCCCAGCATTTT | CASSAGGGNQPQHF
NA | TRBJ1-4 | TRBD1 | TRBV5-4 | TGTGCCAGCACCTACAGGGGGGGAAATGAAAAACTGTTTTTT | CASTYRGGNEKLFF
NA | TRBJ2-3 | NA | TRBV27 | TGTGCCAGCAGTTTATATCGCGGAGATACGCAGTATTTT | CASSLYRGDTQYF
NA | TRBJ1-2 | NA | TRBV6-5 | TGTGCCAGCAGTTACTCGAGAGGGTCAGGGGAGCACCACACCTTC | CASSYSRGSGEHHTF
NA | TRBJ2-1 | TRBD2 | TRBV5-1 | TGCGCCAGCAGCCGGGACTACGCCTACAATGAGCAGTTCTTC | CASSRDYAYNEQFF
NA | TRBJ2-2 | NA | TRBV5-4 | TGTGCCAGCAGCCCCGCGGGCGGGCTGACCGCGAACACCGGGGAGCTGTTTTTT | CASSPAGGLTANTGELFF
NA | TRBJ1-1 | NA | TRBV9 | TGTGCCAGCAGCCCCTCGGGACATTCAAACACTGAAGCTTTCTTT | CASSPSGHSNTEAFF
few | TRBJ2-1 | TRBD2 | TRBV2 | TGTGCCAGCAGTGTGTCGCGGGGGGCACTCAATGAGCAGTTCTTC | CASSVSRGALNEQFF
NA | TRBJ1-1 | NA | TRBV15 | TGTGCCACCAGCCCTAGACGAGGTTCCACCACTGAAGCTTTCTTT | CATSPRRGSTTEAFF
NA | TRBJ1-3 | NA | TRBV2 | TGTGCTTACCCAGGGTTGTCTGGAAACACCATATATTTT | CAYPGLSGNTIYF